This T cell receptor beta chain was sequenced during a study of OX40 agonist ivuxolimab in advanced cancers. Study details: Subjects had a mean age of about 57 years, with a range of roughly 20 to 79; roughly 80% were male. Roughly two fifths of patients had received prior checkpoint inhibitor therapy.

The J segment lost 5 bases and the V segment lost 3 bases, leaving 12 bases of the junction unmatched. Per the germline V gene, CDR1 is MGHDK and CDR2 is SYGVNS. The CDR3 is 17 amino acids. Sequenced by immunoSEQ multiplex PCR; TCRdb stores in-frame clones only, minus some. This table has about 78,000 clones, about nine tenths appearing once. General study findings and limits: At doses 0.1 to 3.0 mg/kg, CD4+ and CD8+ clones expanded.

Within the sample, this clone is medium-sized. Its antigen remains unknown. The sequence derives from an adult with an advanced solid tumor such as melanoma, head and neck, liver or kidney cancer. The chain recombines TRBV25-1 with TRBJ2-5; 10 nucleotides agree with TRBD1. Sequenced material: CD4+ or CD8+ T cells sorted from blood, taken in a trial of the OX40 agonist ivuxolimab. The CDR3 region has the DNA TGTGCCAGCAGTGACACTCTGGGACAGGGGCCAAAGGAGACCCAGTACTTC. Its protein product is CASSDTLGQGPKETQYF.